Described below is a single TCR beta chain sequence and its context. This clonotype was counted many times. Its binding antigen is unknown. Base qualities are not recorded, but no much larger clone differs from it by a single base. Trimming takes 2 bases from V and 9 bases from J, and the germline ends sit 11 bases apart. The CDR3 starts with the cysteine, ends with the phenylalanine, and has 14 residues. Left in the record is the CDR3 DNA by itself, 42 bases read in frame from the first base. As encoded in the germline V gene (reference sequence), CDR1 is SEHNR while CDR2 is FQNEAQ. This entry comes from a study of T-cell reconstitution after alpha-beta-depleted transplantation in children (TCRdb year 2016). In terms of the full investigation: T-cell immune reconstitution after TCRalphabeta/CD19-depleted allogeneic hematopoietic cell transplantation in children was quantitatively tracked in the study by means of TCR repertoire profiling. Paper-wide results and their limitations: In some patients, the high TCRbeta diversity seen at day 60 was put down to recipient T cells and intrathymic progenitors that had survived conditioning. Apparently early alphabetaT-cell count recovery about two months after transplant reportedly relied on only several hundred rapidly expanded clones derived from non-depleted graft cells. Over subsequent months, a decline in hyperexpanded clone frequencies was noted, and after one year, T-cell counts and TCRbeta diversity were mostly ascribed to newly produced T cells.

Library creation used PCR. The sequencer listed for this sample is Illumina HiSeq 2500. To normalize quantification of the TCRbeta repertoire, the TCR libraries were built with molecular barcoding that relied on unique molecular identifiers. TCRdb reanalyzed the raw reads on its own, using fastp at Q25 for trimming and MiXCR for clone calling, and kept in-frame beta chains. Each record represents a unique CDR3 protein, reported with the most common genes and DNA among its rows. Present in this sample are 750,000 to 950,000 distinct CDR3 sequences, approximately 15% of which were seen just once. The ten largest make up approximately 5% of the sample. The sample's treatment or condition label, in plain terms: allogeneic hematopoietic cell transplantation with graft depleted of TCRalphabeta T cells and CD19 B cells. Transplant recipients were children who received TCRalphabeta/CD19-depleted allogeneic hematopoietic cell grafts.

The receptor was derived from a male patient younger than 18 who had a stem cell transplant for acute lymphoblastic leukemia, so the T cells may come from the graft donor. This chain is built from TRBV7-9 and TRBJ1-6; the D gene assignment is ambiguous. Sequencing used PBMCs, mostly from graft donor cells, obtained 360 days after TCRalphabeta/CD19-depleted stem cell transplant. The CDR3 protein sequence reads: CASSLIGGSSPLHF. The sequence in DNA is TGTGCCAGCAGCTTAATTGGAGGGAGTTCACCCCTCCACTTT.